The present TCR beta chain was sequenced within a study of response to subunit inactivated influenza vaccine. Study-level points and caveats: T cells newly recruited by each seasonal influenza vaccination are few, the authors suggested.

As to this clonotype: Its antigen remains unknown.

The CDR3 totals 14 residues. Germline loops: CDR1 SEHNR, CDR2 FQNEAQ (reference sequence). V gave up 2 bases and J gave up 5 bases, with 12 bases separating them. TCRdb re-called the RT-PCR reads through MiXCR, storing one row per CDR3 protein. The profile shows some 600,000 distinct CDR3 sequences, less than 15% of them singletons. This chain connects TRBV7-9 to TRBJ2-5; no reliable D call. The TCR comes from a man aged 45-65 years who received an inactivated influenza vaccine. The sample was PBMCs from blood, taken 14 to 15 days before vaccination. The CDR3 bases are TGTGCCAGCAGCTTAAACCGCAATGAGGAGACCCAGTACTTC. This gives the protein CASSLNRNEETQYF.